These 29 T cell receptor beta chains originate from one sample sequenced in a study of T-cell reconstitution after alpha-beta-depleted transplantation in children. This sample's TCRbeta library carried unique molecular identifier barcodes. From the PCR reads, TCRdb called clonotypes with MiXCR, one entry per CDR3 protein. The data show 240,000 or so distinct CDR3 sequences, roughly 8.2% seen once. Here the sequenced sample was PBMCs, mostly from graft donor cells, taken 180 days after TCRalphabeta/CD19-depleted stem cell transplant. All receptors come from a male patient aged 10 to 17 who had a stem cell transplant for acute lymphoblastic leukemia, so the T cells may come from the graft donor.

This clonotype came up many times. This CDR3 is CASSLDREGQTQYF. The CDR3, as DNA: TGCGCCAGCAGCTTGGACAGGGAGGGACAGACCCAGTACTTC. This chain links TRBV5-1 with TRBJ2-5; tentative D call: TRBD2 (7 bases). V was pared by 0 bases and J by 6 bases, with 12 bases between. Germline CDR1 and CDR2: SGHRS and YFSETQ. The CDR3 extends over 14 amino acids.

This clonotype appeared many times. The chain uses TRBV12-3 or TRBV12-4 and TRBJ2-7, with 8 bases identical to TRBD1. The ends lost 6 bases at V and 2 bases at J; junction bases unmatched: 9. The CDR3 sequence is 15 residues long. The DNA for the CDR3 is TGTGCCAGCAGGCGCACAGGGGGTCCAACCTACGAGCAGTACTTC. Its protein product is CASRRTGGPTYEQYF.

DNA of the CDR3: TGTGCCATCACTCGGGGGCGACCTGACTCTGGGGCCAACGTCCTGACTTTC. The encoded protein is CAITRGRPDSGANVLTF. The chain is built from TRBV10-3 and TRBJ2-6; D possibly matches TRBD1 or TRBD2 (6 bases each). The CDR3 extends over 17 amino acids. V lost 7 bases to trimming and J lost 0 bases, with 16 bases between them. The germline CDR1 and CDR2 sequences are ENHRY and SYGVKD.

This clonotype was observed many times. The chain employs TRBV29-1 and TRBJ1-2; tentatively, D is TRBD1 (5 bases). Germline V gene sequence: CDR1 SQVTM, CDR2 ANQGSEA. The CDR3 runs 13 residues. Trimming removed 4 bases from V and 1 base from J, with 10 bases in between. Here the CDR3 reads CSVVGTGNYGYTF. Here the CDR3 DNA reads TGCAGCGTTGTGGGGACGGGTAACTATGGCTACACCTTC. The entire variable domain, with the rest obtained from reference TRBV29-1 and TRBJ1-2, is as follows: SAVISQKPSRDICQRGTSLTIQCQVDSQVTMMFWYRQQPGQSLTLIATANQGSEATYESGFVIDKFPISRPNLTFSTLTVSNMSPEDSSIYLCSVVGTGNYGYTFGSGTRLTVV.

This clonotype was counted ten times or more. The genes are TRBV12-3 or TRBV12-4 and TRBJ1-2; 7 bases agree with TRBD1. V lost 3 bases and J lost 0; bases outside the gene matches: 7. The CDR3 runs 16 residues. The CDR3 DNA reads TGTGCCAGCAGTTTCCAGGGGGAACGGGCTAACTATGGCTACACCTTC. It encodes CASSFQGERANYGYTF.

In its sample, this clonotype was seen a few times. A read error may produce the germline difference seen at one junction end. This chain connects TRBV5-1 to TRBJ1-5, with TRBD1 as a possible D gene (5 bases). Per germline, CDR1 SGHRS and CDR2 YFSETQ. The CDR3 loop spans 13 amino acids. For the CDR3, the DNA is TGCTCCAGCAGTTGGGGGGTCGATCAGCCCCAGCATTTT. Amino acid sequence: CSSSWGVDQPQHF.

This clonotype was counted many times. V is TRBV18 and J is TRBJ2-7; D is unclear. The CDR3 consists of 15 residues. Germline lookup yields CDR1 KGHSH and CDR2 LQKENI. With 0 bases removed from V and 0 bases from J, the gap between germline ends came to 9 bases. CDR3 in DNA: TGTGCCAGCTCACCACCGGGTCCCAACTCCTACGAGCAGTACTTC. Its translation: CASSPPGPNSYEQYF.

Many counts were recorded for this clonotype. The CDR3 region is CASSQTLNQPQHF. The CDR3 DNA reads TGTGCCAGCAGCCAAACCCTTAATCAGCCCCAGCATTTT. The chain is built from TRBV3-2 and TRBJ1-5. TRBV3-2 counts as a pseudogene. This CDR3 region has 13 residues.

In regard to this clonotype: A much more abundant neighbour one base away suggests this may be a read error. This chain uses TRBV28 with TRBJ1-2; the D gene is possibly TRBD1 (6 bases). The CDR3 is 13 residues long. Deletions cut 10 bases from V and 2 bases from J, with 14 bases between. CDR1 MDHEN and CDR2 SYDVKM come from the germline V gene. The CDR3 DNA follows: TGTGCCACCACTACCACAGGGAACTATGGCTACACCTTC. This translates into CATTTTGNYGYTF.

This clonotype was recorded at least ten times. The chain joins TRBV21-1 to TRBJ2-1. TRBV21-1 is annotated as a pseudogene. There are 16 residues in the CDR3. The CDR3 loop is CASSKGGSYDYNEQFF. Written as DNA, the CDR3 is TGTGCCAGCAGCAAAGGGGGTAGTTACGACTACAATGAGCAGTTCTTC.

This clonotype was picked up many times. The V gene is TRBV6-5, the J gene TRBJ1-6; D is ambiguous. The ends were cut back, 0 bases at V and 0 bases at J, with 6 bases in the middle. CDR3 size: 16 residues. Germline loops: CDR1 MNHEY, CDR2 SVGAGI. CDR3 sequence reads: CASSYSSSSYNSPLHF. The CDR3, as DNA: TGTGCCAGCAGTTACTCCAGTAGCTCCTATAATTCACCCCTCCACTTT.

In its sample, this clonotype was seen many times. The V and J genes are TRBV12-3 or TRBV12-4 and TRBJ2-2; D is uncertain. Trimming took 6 bases from V and 0 from J, leaving 11 bases between them. The CDR3 covers 15 residues. Here the CDR3 reads CASRLWRPNTGELFF. Written as DNA, the CDR3 is TGTGCCAGCAGACTCTGGCGCCCGAACACCGGGGAGCTGTTTTTT.

The table lists this clonotype with many counts. The V call is TRBV10-3, the J call TRBJ2-7, with TRBD2 as a possible D gene (6 bases). Per the germline V gene, CDR1 is ENHRY and CDR2 is SYGVKD. The V and J ends lost 0 bases and 4 bases respectively, with 25 bases between them. This CDR3 has 19 amino acids. The CDR3 region has the DNA TGTGCCATCAGTGAGTCGACGAGGAGGGTGGGGGGAGGATCTTACGAGCAGTACTTC. This encodes CAISESTRRVGGGSYEQYF.

This clonotype appeared many times. This chain links TRBV7-2 with TRBJ1-1, with no clear D. CDR1 is SGHTA, CDR2 FQGNSA, per germline. Trimming pared 2 bases from V and 7 bases from J, leaving 14 bases between. The CDR3 totals 14 residues. The CDR3 nucleotides read TGTGCCAGCAGCTTACTTTACAGAGGGTATGAAGCTTTCTTT. Residues: CASSLLYRGYEAFF.

This clonotype showed up many times. The V call is TRBV5-1, the J call TRBJ1-2; perhaps TRBD1 as D (6 bases). Trimming cost V 4 bases and J 4 bases, with 11 bases left between them. The germline gives CDR1 SGHRS, CDR2 YFSETQ. The CDR3 loop spans 13 amino acids. The CDR3 here is CASSPTGPYGYTF. The CDR3 nucleotides read TGCGCCAGCAGCCCGACAGGACCCTATGGCTACACCTTC.

This clonotype showed up many times. The chain joins TRBV19 to TRBJ2-6, with a tentative D call TRBD1 (5 bases). The germline V and J ends were trimmed by 6 bases and 15 bases, with 12 bases remaining between them. Per germline, CDR1 LNHDA and CDR2 SQIVND (reference sequence). The CDR3 extends over 11 amino acids. Written as DNA, the CDR3 is TGTGCCAGTAGCCTCGGTGGGGCCCTGACTTTC. This encodes CASSLGGALTF.

This clonotype came up many times. V usage is TRBV14 and J usage is TRBJ2-2; D possibly matches TRBD1 or TRBD2 (6 bases each). This CDR3 has 15 residues. Trimming left V 4 bases short and J 2 bases short, with 11 bases between. From germline, CDR1 is SGHDN and CDR2 FVKESK. The chain's CDR3 is CASSPRGLNTGELFF. The CDR3 DNA reads TGTGCCAGCAGCCCTCGGGGGCTAAACACCGGGGAGCTGTTTTTT.

This clonotype was detected ten times or more. The chain has TRBV11-1 and TRBJ2-1, with 14 bases lining up with TRBD2. Germline V gene lookup returns CDR1 SGHAT and CDR2 FQDESV (reference sequence). CDR3 size: 21 residues. J was trimmed by 10 bases and V by 2 bases; bases with no gene match: 22. The CDR3, as DNA: TGTGCCAGCAGCTTACGGGCAGGAGGAGGGGTCGGGACTAGCGGGAGCCGAGAGCAGTTCTTC. Translated: CASSLRAGGGVGTSGSREQFF.

CDR3 sequence reads: CASSWGGGVYEQFF. The CDR3 nucleotides read TGTGCCAGCAGCTGGGGGGGTGGTGTATATGAGCAGTTCTTC. The genes are TRBV5-6 and TRBJ2-1; 7 bases map to TRBD2. This CDR3 is built from 14 residues. Trimming removed 3 bases from V and 8 bases from J; junction bases left unmatched: 8. Germline lookup yields CDR1 SGHDT and CDR2 YYEEEE.

The V call is TRBV19, the J call TRBJ2-7; TRBD1 might be the D (5 bases). The CDR3 is 14 residues long. Germline CDR1 is LNHDA and CDR2 is SQIVND (reference sequence). V lost 3 bases and J lost 0, with 9 bases in between. For the CDR3, the DNA is TGTGCCAGTAGTATTCAGGGAAGCTCCTACGAGCAGTACTTC. As protein: CASSIQGSSYEQYF.

This clonotype has a count of ten or more. The chain uses TRBV20-1 and TRBJ2-3; D not certain. The CDR3 consists of 13 residues. V was pared by 3 bases and J by 5 bases, with 12 bases between. CDR1 is DFQATT, CDR2 SNEGSKA, per germline (reference sequence). CDR3 coding DNA: TGCAGTGCTAGTCCCAATCCCGGAGATACGCAGTATTTT. Translated, it gives CSASPNPGDTQYF.

This clonotype was seen repeatedly, ten times or more. The chain employs TRBV12-3 or TRBV12-4 and TRBJ2-7; 9 bases map to TRBD1. Trimming cost V 2 bases and J 2 bases; bases outside gene matches: 7. This CDR3 has 16 residues. CDR3 amino acids: CASSLWGGTGTYEQYF. The DNA of the CDR3 is TGTGCCAGCAGTTTATGGGGCGGGACAGGGACCTACGAGCAGTACTTC.

This clonotype was found many times. The gene calls are TRBV3-1 and TRBJ2-3; tentative D call: TRBD1 (6 bases). CDR1 is LGHDT, CDR2 YNNKEL, per germline (reference sequence). With 1 base removed from V and 3 bases from J, the gap between germline ends came to 11 bases. The CDR3 has 15 amino acids. CDR3 amino acids: CASSQGRGYTDTQYF. DNA for the CDR3: TGTGCCAGCAGCCAAGGCAGGGGTTATACAGATACGCAGTATTTT.

This clonotype appeared many times. The chain is built from TRBV7-2 and TRBJ2-3, with a possible D match to TRBD2 (7 bases). This CDR3 comprises 16 residues. Per the germline V gene, CDR1 is SGHTA and CDR2 is FQGNSA. Trimming pared 1 base from V and 4 bases from J, leaving 15 bases between. The CDR3 sequence is CASSLGAGAVADTQYF. CDR3 sequence (DNA): TGTGCCAGCAGCTTAGGCGCGGGGGCCGTAGCAGATACGCAGTATTTT.

At least ten counts were recorded for this clonotype. This chain connects TRBV12-3 or TRBV12-4 to TRBJ2-1; TRBD1 might be the D (5 bases). This CDR3 spans 14 amino acids. V gave up 6 bases and J gave up 4 bases, with 13 bases separating them. CDR3: CASSHTPGYNEQFF. DNA of the CDR3: TGTGCCAGCAGCCATACGCCAGGGTACAATGAGCAGTTCTTC.

This clonotype was detected many times. The chain carries TRBV5-1 and TRBJ1-5; D uncertain. V lost 2 bases, J lost 5 bases, and 8 bases lay in between. The CDR3 is 13 residues long. CDR1 is SGHRS, CDR2 YFSETQ, per germline. The CDR3 nucleotides are TGCGCCAGCAGCTTTAGCGGAGATCAGCCCCAGCATTTT. It codes for CASSFSGDQPQHF.

Many counts were recorded for this clonotype. This chain joins TRBV7-2 and TRBJ2-3; D remains unclear. Trimming shortened V by 3 bases and J by 0 bases, and 4 bases separated the two germline ends. This CDR3 is 13 amino acids long. The germline V gene has CDR1 SGHTA and CDR2 FQGNSA. CDR3 sequence: CASSFSSTDTQYF. CDR3 DNA sequence: TGTGCCAGCAGCTTTTCAAGCACAGATACGCAGTATTTT.

This clonotype showed up many times. The V call is TRBV28, the J call TRBJ1-5; a possible D gene is TRBD1 (5 bases). The CDR3 covers 14 residues. The V gene lost 3 bases and the J gene lost 0 bases, with 6 bases spanning the gap. The germline V gene has CDR1 MDHEN and CDR2 SYDVKM. DNA of the CDR3: TGTGCCAGCAGTTTGGGGCTTAGCAATCAGCCCCAGCATTTT. This translates into CASSLGLSNQPQHF.

This clonotype occurred many times. In DNA, the CDR3 is TGTGCCAGCAGTGTTGGGCACATCTACGAGCAGTACTTC. Translating it yields CASSVGHIYEQYF. The chain links TRBV25-1 to TRBJ2-7; no reliable D call. Trimming removed 4 bases from V and 3 bases from J, with 10 bases in between. The CDR3 totals 13 residues. Germline CDR1 and CDR2: MGHDK and SYGVNS.